These T cell receptor beta chains were read from a single sample in a study of blood T cell repertoires in COVID-19. Assay: immunoSEQ multiplex PCR; the TCRdb copy retains only in-frame clones and omits some. The sample yields about 240,000 clones, under 90% seen once. The sample comprised PBMCs or T cells enriched from blood (not recorded which). The receptors derive from a middle-aged woman who had been exposed to COVID-19. Both conserved end residues are part of each CDR3. Fields, in order: V gene, D gene, J gene, clone size, CDR3 DNA, CDR3 protein. The D gene is left open where the match is weak. Part of the rows lack a size; the others show once, few, many or a class for expanded clones.

TRBV19,.,TRBJ1-1,.,TGTGCCACCCGGGCCCAGGGCCTTGGGAACACTGAAGCTTTCTTT,CATRAQGLGNTEAFF
TRBV29-1,.,TRBJ1-1,.,TGCAGCGTTTTGGGCCGGCTTAACACTGAAGCTTTCTTT,CSVLGRLNTEAFF
TRBV30,.,TRBJ2-7,.,TGTGCCTGGAGTCTCCGGAGGCCCTACGAGCAGTACTTC,CAWSLRRPYEQYF
TRBV7-9,TRBD1,TRBJ1-2,.,TGTGCCAGCAGCCCACCGACGGGACAGTCCTATGGCTACACCTTC,CASSPPTGQSYGYTF
TRBV7-9,.,TRBJ1-3,.,TGTGCCAGCAGCTTCAGGGTTTTTGACTCTGGAAACACCATATATTTT,CASSFRVFDSGNTIYF
TRBV7-2,.,TRBJ1-2,.,TGTGCCAGCAGCTTAGCGGTGACAGGTGATGATGGCTACACCTTC,CASSLAVTGDDGYTF
TRBV5-1,TRBD1,TRBJ1-5,.,TGCGCCAGCAGCCTGGACAGGGGCAATCAGCCCCAGCATTTT,CASSLDRGNQPQHF
TRBV19,.,TRBJ1-5,.,TGTGCCAGTACCAAACTGGGAGGGGTGAGCAATCAGCCCCAGCATTTT,CASTKLGGVSNQPQHF
TRBV24-1,.,TRBJ2-7,.,TGTGCCACCAGTGATGCAAGGGGTTCCTACGAGCAGTACTTC,CATSDARGSYEQYF
TRBV6-5,TRBD2,TRBJ2-3,.,TGTGCCAGCAGACCAGGACTAGCGGCAGATACGCAGTATTTT,CASRPGLAADTQYF
TRBV2,.,TRBJ1-3,.,TGTGCCAGCTCGCGGGCCGTACTCTCTGGAAACACCATATATTTT,CASSRAVLSGNTIYF
TRBV27,TRBD1,TRBJ1-2,.,TGTGCCAGCAGTTTATCGCCCTCGAGGGGGCCTGGCTACACCTTC,CASSLSPSRGPGYTF
TRBV27,TRBD2,TRBJ2-4,.,TGTGCCAGCAGTTTAAGAGCTTCTCGGGATAGCGGGGGCAAAAACATTCAGTACTTC,CASSLRASRDSGGKNIQYF
TRBV7-2,TRBD2,TRBJ2-5,.,TGTGCCAGCAGCTTTAGCGAGGGACTAGCTGGGGAGACCCAGTACTTC,CASSFSEGLAGETQYF
TRBV30,.,TRBJ2-5,.,TGTGCCTGGAGGAGGAAAGGGGCCCGGATCCAAGAGACCCAGTACTTC,CAWRRKGARIQETQYF
TRBV5-1,.,TRBJ1-2,once,TGCGCCAGCAGCCGAACAGGCGACTATGGCTACACCTTC,CASSRTGDYGYTF
TRBV28,TRBD1,TRBJ2-3,.,TGTGCCAGCAGTTGGATCACCGGGACAGGGATCACAGATACGCAGTATTTT,CASSWITGTGITDTQYF
TRBV15,.,TRBJ1-2,few,TGTGCCACCAGCATGTACGGGTCTCACTATGGCTACACCTTC,CATSMYGSHYGYTF
TRBV6-2/TRBV6-3,.,TRBJ2-7,.,TGTGCCAGCAGTGTCCGTTACACAGGGGACTCCCCCTACTACGAGCAGTACTTC,CASSVRYTGDSPYYEQYF
TRBV7-2,.,TRBJ1-1,.,TGTGCCAGCAGCTTAAAAGCTTCGGGGGGCACTGAAGCTTTCTTT,CASSLKASGGTEAFF
TRBV28,TRBD1,TRBJ2-3,.,TGTGCCAGCATCCACCACGGGACAGGCACAGATACGCAGTATTTT,CASIHHGTGTDTQYF
TRBV7-2,.,TRBJ1-2,.,TGTGCCAGCAGCTTAGTTGGGGGGGATGGCTACACCTTC,CASSLVGGDGYTF
TRBV6-5,.,TRBJ1-1,.,TGTGCCAGCAGTTACGAATCAGGGGTGAACACTGAAGCTTTCTTT,CASSYESGVNTEAFF